Each of the 23 T cell receptor beta chains below was sequenced from the same sample in a study of T cells in Graves' hyperthyroidism and ophthalmopathy. RNA transcripts provided the source from which TCR beta CDR3 regions were amplified. A first-round RT-PCR of the TCR CDR3 used the HTBI primer set. From the multiplex PCR reads, TCRdb called clonotypes with MiXCR, one entry per CDR3 protein. The sample yields roughly 350,000 distinct CDR3 sequences, roughly 15% seen once. Sequences were obtained from blood. The receptors were sampled from a woman aged 40-49 years with Graves' ophthalmopathy.

This clonotype was counted ten times or more. This chain links TRBV19 with TRBJ2-1; D call uncertain. V gave up 5 bases and J gave up 5 bases, with 10 bases separating them. CDR3 size: 13 residues. CDR1 LNHDA and CDR2 SQIVND come from the germline V gene (reference sequence). CDR3 loop: CASSPSRNNEQFF. The CDR3 DNA sequence: TGTGCCAGTAGTCCCAGCAGGAACAATGAGCAGTTCTTC.

Ten or more counts support this clonotype. The V call is TRBV11-2, the J call TRBJ1-3, with D possibly matching TRBD1 (5 bases). V was shortened by 4 bases and J by 7 bases, with 14 bases between the two germline ends. The CDR3 loop spans 14 amino acids. Germline CDR1 SGHAT, CDR2 FQNNGV. As DNA, the CDR3 is TGTGCCAGCAGCTCTCTTCCCTGGGGGAACACCATATATTTT. The encoded protein is CASSSLPWGNTIYF.

This clonotype occurred many times. V and J are TRBV6-6 and TRBJ1-6, with D tentatively TRBD1 (5 bases). Germline lookup yields CDR1 MNHNY and CDR2 SVGAGI (reference sequence). V gave up 0 bases and J gave up 8 bases, with 8 bases separating them. This CDR3 is built from 14 residues. The CDR3 region is CASSYSGEHSPLHF. CDR3 bases: TGTGCCAGCAGTTACTCAGGGGAGCATTCACCCCTCCACTTT.

The chain recombines TRBV6-2 or TRBV6-3 with TRBJ2-7; 10 nucleotides agree with TRBD2. Losses at the gene ends were 0 bases for V and 6 bases for J; bases not matched to a gene: 2. This CDR3 is 14 amino acids long. Germline CDR1 MNHEY, CDR2 SVGEGT. The CDR3 loop reads CASSYSRLAGEQYF. In DNA, the CDR3 is TGTGCCAGCAGTTACTCGAGACTAGCGGGCGAGCAGTACTTC.

This clonotype occurred a few times. V is TRBV14 and J is TRBJ1-1; D remains ambiguous. The ends were cut back, 5 bases at V and 4 bases at J, with 11 bases in the middle. Germline V gene data show CDR1 as SGHDN and CDR2 as FVKESK. The CDR3 sequence is 13 residues long. CDR3 loop: CASSYGLTTEAFF. The CDR3 nucleotides read TGTGCCAGCAGCTATGGGTTGACCACTGAAGCTTTCTTT.

This clonotype was detected many times. The rearrangement joins TRBV7-2 to TRBJ1-6; a possible D gene is TRBD1 (5 bases). V lost 5 bases to trimming and J lost 10 bases, with 15 bases between them. Germline lookup yields CDR1 SGHTA and CDR2 FQGNSA. The CDR3 has 14 residues. In DNA, the CDR3 is TGTGCCAGCAGCGCCGGGACGGCGACATCACCCCTCCACTTT. Translated, it gives CASSAGTATSPLHF.

This clonotype was observed at least ten times. The chain employs TRBV7-8 and TRBJ1-2; D not resolved. CDR1 and CDR2 from the germline V gene are SGHVS and FQNEAQ. The V end was cut by 5 bases, the J end by 10 bases, with 11 bases between. CDR3 length: 11 residues. CDR3: CASSPLRDYTF. The CDR3 DNA follows: TGTGCCAGCAGCCCCCTTCGGGACTACACCTTC.

Concerning this clonotype itself: One junction end does not reproduce the germline sequence, and a read error may be involved. This rearrangement joins TRBV7-9 to TRBJ2-2; 12 bases align to TRBD2. CDR1 and CDR2 from the germline V gene are SEHNR and FQNEAQ (reference sequence). This CDR3 is built from 16 residues. CDR3 amino acids: CASSFGLAGFTGELIF. CDR3 DNA: TGTGCCAGCAGCTTTGGACTAGCGGGATTCACCGGGGAGCTGATTTTT.

Only a few counts were recorded for this clonotype. The rearrangement uses TRBV7-9 and TRBJ1-3, with 7 bases that match TRBD1. Trimming took 5 bases from V and 1 from J; bases not matched to a gene: 5. The CDR3 is 15 residues long. CDR1 is SEHNR and CDR2 is FQNEAQ in the germline V gene (reference sequence). The CDR3 DNA reads as TGTGCCAGCAGCCCGTACAGGGGATCTGGAAACACCATATATTTT. It codes for CASSPYRGSGNTIYF.

This clonotype was counted many times. The chain uses TRBV29-1 and TRBJ2-2; the D is unclear. Germline loops: CDR1 SQVTM, CDR2 ANQGSEA. This CDR3 is built from 15 residues. V was cut by 6 bases and J by 4 bases, with 18 bases left in between. The CDR3 reads CSVTGRGESTGELFF. CDR3 bases: TGCAGCGTCACCGGCCGAGGAGAAAGCACCGGGGAGCTGTTTTTT.

This clonotype has more than one count but fewer than ten. J is TRBJ2-3 and V is TRBV5-6, with D perhaps matching TRBD2 (5 bases). Trimming cost V 0 bases and J 4 bases, with 12 bases left between them. The CDR3 sequence is 15 residues long. Germline V lookup: CDR1 SGHDT, CDR2 YYEEEE. The CDR3 coding sequence is TGTGCCAGCAGCTTGGCCGGGCTAGCCGCAGATACGCAGTATTTT. As protein: CASSLAGLAADTQYF.

This clonotype was counted between two and nine times. The chain recombines TRBV15 with TRBJ1-3; 7 bases are shared with TRBD1. The CDR3 runs to 14 residues. Unmatched junction bases numbered 8, after V lost 5 bases and J lost 7 bases. CDR1 and CDR2 (germline): LNHNV, YYDKDF (reference sequence). The CDR3 loop reads CATSRDSVGNTIYF. DNA for the CDR3: TGTGCCACCAGCCGGGACAGTGTGGGCAACACCATATATTTT.

This clonotype was found many times. V is TRBV11-3 and J is TRBJ2-1; TRBD2 might be the D (6 bases). Deletions cut 5 bases from V and 4 bases from J, with 15 bases between. The CDR3 is 15 residues long. Germline lookup yields CDR1 SGHNT and CDR2 YENEEA. The CDR3 region is CASSRWGGGYNEQFF. As DNA, the CDR3 is TGTGCCAGCAGCCGATGGGGTGGGGGGTACAATGAGCAGTTCTTC.

This clonotype was picked up one time. A much larger clone is a single base away; this may be a read error. The rearrangement joins TRBV2 to TRBJ2-7; a possible D gene is TRBD2 (8 bases). The V end was cut by 8 bases, the J end by 6 bases, with 17 bases between. Germline V gene lookup returns CDR1 SNHLY and CDR2 FYNNEI. The CDR3 length is 13 residues. DNA of the CDR3: TGTGCCAGCCTCCGGGAGGGGGCCTGCGAGCAGTACTTC. Translating it yields CASLREGACEQYF.

This clonotype showed up many times. The rearrangement joins TRBV12-3 or TRBV12-4 to TRBJ1-5; D ambiguous. CDR3 length: 13 residues. V was clipped by 6 bases and J by 1 base, with 7 bases between them. CDR3 sequence: CASRRKSNQPQHF. The CDR3 DNA reads TGTGCCAGCAGGCGAAAAAGCAATCAGCCCCAGCATTTT.

The rearrangement joins TRBV6-1 to TRBJ1-5; TRBD1 aligns across 10 bases. CDR1 and CDR2 (germline): MNHNS, SASEGT. The V gene end was trimmed by 5 bases and the J gene end by 4 bases; junction bases not matched to a gene: 8. The CDR3 spans 16 residues. The CDR3 is CASSYMPGQGNQPQHF. The CDR3 DNA is TGTGCCAGCAGTTATATGCCGGGACAGGGGAATCAGCCCCAGCATTTT.

This clonotype was seen a few times. The J gene is TRBJ2-1, the V gene TRBV29-1; D may be TRBD1 (5 bases). From germline, CDR1 is SQVTM and CDR2 ANQGSEA. The CDR3 runs to 12 residues. Between the trimmed V and J ends, which lost 0 bases and 9 bases, there was a span of 9 bases. The CDR3 sequence is CSVEEGRIEQFF. DNA for the CDR3: TGCAGCGTTGAAGAGGGGCGGATTGAGCAGTTCTTC.

This clonotype was observed at least ten times. The chain employs TRBV11-3 and TRBJ2-5, with a possible D match to TRBD1 (6 bases). Germline V lookup: CDR1 SGHNT, CDR2 YENEEA. The CDR3 contains 17 residues. The V end lost 5 bases, the J end lost 1 base, and 20 bases lay between the germline ends. The CDR3 coding sequence is TGTGCCAGCAGCGGTTACCGGGACACTACCCCCCAAGAGACCCAGTACTTC. This codes for CASSGYRDTTPQETQYF.

This clonotype has more than one count but fewer than ten. The gene calls are TRBV20-1 and TRBJ2-7; D gene ambiguous. The CDR3 extends over 14 amino acids. Per germline, CDR1 DFQATT and CDR2 SNEGSKA (reference sequence). Trimming removed 1 base at V and 2 bases at J, with 12 bases between. CDR3 sequence reads: CSARAARTPYEQYF. The DNA for the CDR3 is TGCAGTGCTAGAGCGGCCCGTACCCCCTACGAGCAGTACTTC.

This clonotype was seen many times. This chain links TRBV11-2 with TRBJ2-7; 7 positions match TRBD1. The CDR3 is made up of 15 amino acids. Germline CDR1 and CDR2: SGHAT and FQNNGV. V gave up 0 bases and J gave up 4 bases; unmatched junction bases: 6. The CDR3 DNA reads TGTGCCAGCAGCTTAGATATCGGCAGGGGGTACGAGCAGTACTTC. As protein: CASSLDIGRGYEQYF.

This clonotype showed up many times. J is TRBJ2-2 and V is TRBV25-1; either TRBD1 or TRBD2 may fit D (5 bases each). This CDR3 contains 16 residues. CDR1 is MGHDK, CDR2 SYGVNS, per germline. V lost 4 bases and J 2 bases, leaving 14 bases between the germline ends. The CDR3 region has the DNA TGTGCCAGCAGTGCTTACCGGGACGTTAACACCGGGGAGCTGTTTTTT. Encoded protein: CASSAYRDVNTGELFF.

This clonotype was seen many times. The J gene is TRBJ2-3, the V gene TRBV6-1, with 13 bases fitting TRBD2. This CDR3 spans 15 amino acids. Germline trimming cut 5 bases from V and 7 bases from J; bases unmatched to any gene: 6. Looked up from germline, CDR1 is MNHNS and CDR2 is SASEGT. CDR3 amino acids: CASSSTSGGVNTQYF. CDR3 sequence (DNA): TGTGCCAGCAGTTCAACTAGCGGGGGGGTAAATACGCAGTATTTT.

This clonotype was detected only a few times. The V gene is TRBV3-1, the J gene TRBJ2-3; D may correspond to TRBD1 or TRBD2 (5 bases each). CDR1 is LGHDT and CDR2 is YNNKEL in the germline V gene (reference sequence). The CDR3 spans 13 residues. Trimming left V 4 bases short and J 6 bases short, with 11 bases between. Written as DNA, the CDR3 is TGTGCCAGCAGCCGGGGACCTCAGGATACGCAGTATTTT. Translation gives CASSRGPQDTQYF.